This T cell receptor (beta chain) was sequenced in a study of cytomegalovirus exposure and HLA in healthy donors. The CDR3 totals 15 residues. Looked up from germline, CDR1 is SGHTA and CDR2 is FQGTGA. The trim removed 6 bases at V and 0 bases at J, leaving 4 bases unmatched. Both 60 Vbeta primers and 13 Jbeta primers went into the PCR. The repertoire was sequenced with immunoSEQ multiplex PCR; TCRdb's copy has only in-frame clones and lacks some. The data contain some 110,000 clones, 79% of them singletons. This clone has only one observation. Its antigen is unidentified. Study results and caveats: A link between a missense DCLRE1C variant and TCR beta V- and J-gene trimming emerged from a later analysis.

This chain uses TRBV7-3 with TRBJ2-1; 8 bases fit TRBD2. Sequenced: PBMCs. The clonotype comes from a man aged 25-45 years in good health and CMV-seropositive. CDR3 nucleotides: TGTGCCAGCAGGTTAGCGGGGAGCTCCTACAATGAGCAGTTCTTC. Its protein is CASRLAGSSYNEQFF.